This T cell receptor (beta chain) was sequenced in a study of beta chain features in type 1 diabetes. Study findings and constraints: When cDNA is sequenced, cells with high TCR expression could be over-represented.

Comments on this clone: The antigen is unknown.

Sequencing targeted expressed TCRB transcripts, as all isolated RNA had been reverse transcribed. Data came from immunoSEQ multiplex PCR; TCRdb stores just in-frame clones and leaves some out. The table includes about 15,000 clones, 40% to 55% detected once. Looked up from germline, CDR1 is SGHTA and CDR2 is FQGNSA. CDR3 length equals 15 residues. The J segment lost 6 bases and the V segment lost 1 base, leaving 5 bases of the junction unmatched. The sequenced sample was stem cell memory CD4+ T cells from blood. The rearrangement links TRBV7-2 to TRBJ2-1, with TRBD1 matching 8 bases. The sequence came from a middle-aged woman in good health. CDR3 bases: TGTGCCAGCAGCTTAGGGGGGACAGGCCGCAATGAGCAGTTCTTC. Translating it yields CASSLGGTGRNEQFF. Full variable domain (rest looked up from reference TRBV7-2 and TRBJ2-1): GAGVSQSPSNKVTEKGKDVELRCDPISGHTALYWYRQSLGQGLEFLIYFQGNSAPDKSGLPSDRFSAERTGGSVSTLTIQRTQQEDSAVYLCASSLGGTGRNEQFFGPGTRLTVL.